This T cell receptor (beta chain) appears in the sequencing data of a study of T cells expressing NK-cell markers (dated by TCRdb to 2020 to 2021). Regarding the study in general: Roughly 8 donors provided sorted CD3+CD56+NKG2C+, CD3+CD56+NKG2C- and CD3+CD56-NKG2C+ T-cell subsets, whose TCR beta-chain repertoires were profiled. The study sequenced eight donors, all healthy volunteers chosen at random: three men and five women. Illumina HiSeq 2000/2500, MiSeq or NextSeq was used to sequence libraries as 2 x 150 bp reads. Of the eight sequenced donors, seven were found to be HCMV-seropositive and one was found to be HCMV-seronegative.

A commercial ELISA kit detecting HCMV-specific IgG in serum was used to determine HCMV serostatus. Peripheral blood mononuclear cells were isolated from blood by Ficoll density gradient centrifugation. A word on this clonotype: It has no known antigen specificity.

The germline V gene yields LGHNA for CDR1 and YSLEER for CDR2. The cysteine opens and the phenylalanine closes a CDR3 of 15 amino acids. Only the protein is on record. Study-wide findings and limitations: In 5 to 7 donors, the dominant CD3+CD56+NKG2C+ clonotypes were found to rank among the top 10 CD8+ clonotypes and to make up 1.0-7.0% of CD8+ T cells. Whether the expanded NKG2C-expressing T cell clones were specific for HCMV antigens was left unclear. Those dominant clonotypes were again the most abundant among CD3+CD56-NKG2C+ cells in a few donors, at roughly 25-60.1%.

Sequencing was performed on an Illumina HiSeq 2000. TCR beta cDNA libraries were made by 5'RACE template switching that added a universal primer site and unique molecular identifiers. cDNA synthesis was primed from the TCR beta constant segment and was followed by two successive PCR amplification steps. In the paper's pipeline: MIGEC was used to demultiplex reads and group reads by UMI, and MiTCR was used to assemble and quantify clonotypes. To exclude erroneous sequences, only TCR cDNA sequences supported by at least two reads were retained. The tcR package was used for downstream repertoire analysis, and clonotypes were matched across fractions by CDR3 nucleotide sequence plus V segment. VDJmatch was used to annotate antigen specificity against VDJdb, with one amino acid substitution in CDR3 allowed. The reads were reprocessed in TCRdb, with one entry per CDR3 protein sequence and no accompanying DNA. None of the V and J calls come from the authors' own analysis; TCRdb made them. The sample table gives 400,000 to 550,000 distinct CDR3 sequences. The ten largest make up 7.3% of the sample.

Sequenced sample: blood T cells: a sorted CD56 or NKG2C T cell subset, CD4+ or CD8+ T cells, or bulk PBMC T cells (not recorded which). This receptor was taken from a woman between 18 and 70 years old in good health. The sequence joins TRBV4-3 to TRBJ2-2; the TCRdb D gene call, TRBD1, has no DNA to confirm it. The CDR3 in this case is CASSQETGAGGELFF.